These 9 T cell receptor beta chains were all obtained from the same sample, sequenced in a study of response to subunit inactivated influenza vaccine. Each CDR3 protein gets one entry after TCRdb re-called the RT-PCR reads with MiXCR. The data show approximately 500,000 distinct CDR3 sequences, 20% to 25% seen once. These same data were also listed under a study on T cells expressing NK-cell markers. Per that paper: The authors made TCR beta cDNA libraries by 5'RACE template switching. This switching added a universal primer site and UMIs.

This specimen consisted of CD4+ T cells sorted from PBMCs, obtained less than 13 days after vaccination. The receptors originated from a man aged 50 to 60 who received an inactivated influenza vaccine.

This clonotype was found a few times. The chain carries TRBV4-1 and TRBJ1-1; perhaps TRBD1 as D (6 bases). This CDR3 has 14 residues. V gave up 5 bases and J gave up 5 bases, with 15 bases separating them. Looked up from germline, CDR1 is MGHRA and CDR2 is YSYEKL. The CDR3 loop reads CASSGRTDGTEAFF. The DNA of the CDR3 is TGCGCCAGCAGCGGTCGGACAGATGGTACTGAAGCTTTCTTT.

The rearrangement links TRBV6-5 to TRBJ1-6; 8 bases are a match to TRBD1. Germline loops: CDR1 MNHEY, CDR2 SVGAGI. With V trimmed by 2 bases and J by 10 bases, 7 bases remained unmatched. The CDR3 has 15 amino acids. CDR3 nucleotide sequence: TGTGCCAGCAGTTACCGTGACAGGGGTCGATCACCCCTCCACTTT. It translates to CASSYRDRGRSPLHF.

This clonotype has just a few counts. This chain uses TRBV27 with TRBJ2-7; D not certain. Germline CDR1 is MNHEY and CDR2 is SMNVEV (reference sequence). Trimming removed 2 bases from V and 0 bases from J, with 5 bases in between. CDR3 size: 13 residues. In DNA, the CDR3 is TGTGCCAGCAGTTTAAAGAGCTCCTACGAGCAGTACTTC. This translates into CASSLKSSYEQYF.

The rearrangement uses TRBV6-2 or TRBV6-3 and TRBJ2-2; D perhaps matches TRBD1 (5 bases). The V and J ends lost 2 bases and 5 bases respectively, with 9 bases between them. Germline values: CDR1 MNHEY, CDR2 SVGEGT. The CDR3 runs to 14 residues. CDR3 DNA: TGTGCCAGCAGTTACACGCGACAGACCGGGGAGCTGTTTTTT. Translated, it gives CASSYTRQTGELFF.

The genes are TRBV7-8 and TRBJ1-6; perhaps TRBD1 as D (6 bases). CDR3 length: 16 amino acids. Germline V CDR1 and CDR2: SGHVS, FQNEAQ. Trimming took 0 bases from V and 5 from J, leaving 11 bases between them. For the CDR3, the DNA is TGTGCCAGCAGCTTAGCCCCCACAGGGCATAATTCACCCCTCCACTTT. This encodes CASSLAPTGHNSPLHF.

J is TRBJ2-1 and V is TRBV12-3 or TRBV12-4; 8 positions match TRBD2. The CDR3 has 12 residues. Unmatched junction bases numbered 4, after V lost 6 bases and J lost 9 bases. CDR3 sequence: CASSQGTSEQFF. CDR3 coding DNA: TGTGCCAGCAGCCAAGGGACTAGTGAGCAGTTCTTC.

The gene calls are TRBV3-1 and TRBJ1-1; D is ambiguous. The CDR3 is 14 residues long. V lost 1 base to trimming and J lost 11 bases, with 17 bases between them. CDR1 is LGHDT and CDR2 is YNNKEL in the germline V gene (reference sequence). CDR3 DNA: TGTGCCAGCAGCCAAGCCTACGGGGTAGGCTGGGCTTTCTTT. Encoded protein: CASSQAYGVGWAFF.

This clonotype has just a few counts. V and J are TRBV5-1 and TRBJ2-1, with TRBD2 as a possible D gene (5 bases). The CDR3 consists of 16 residues. Germline V gene sequence: CDR1 SGHRS, CDR2 YFSETQ. Trimming pared 0 bases from V and 5 bases from J, leaving 15 bases between. CDR3 in amino acids: CASSLGLARLNNEQFF. CDR3 nucleotide sequence: TGCGCCAGCAGCTTGGGGCTAGCCCGCTTGAACAATGAGCAGTTCTTC. The whole variable domain, remainder taken from reference TRBV5-1 and TRBJ2-1, is KAGVTQTPRYLIKTRGQQVTLSCSPISGHRSVSWYQQTPGQGLQFLFEYFSETQRNKGNFPGRFSGRQFSNSRSEMNVSTLELGDSALYLCASSLGLARLNNEQFFGPGTRLTVL.

This clonotype was seen ten or more times. The chain uses TRBV7-2 and TRBJ2-5; 9 nucleotides match TRBD2. The germline V gene has CDR1 SGHTA and CDR2 FQGNSA. The V and J ends lost 0 bases and 2 bases, in that order; junction bases with no gene match: 7. This CDR3 contains 17 residues. CDR3 nucleotide sequence: TGTGCCAGCAGCTTAGCGCGGACGACTAGCGGACAAGAGACCCAGTACTTC. Amino acid sequence: CASSLARTTSGQETQYF.